This is a list of T cell receptor beta chains from one sample in a study of regulatory T cells in long-lasting Graves disease. TCRdb re-called the multiplex PCR reads through MiXCR, storing one row per CDR3 protein. In the table there are a few hundred thousand distinct CDR3 sequences, 22% of which are singletons. Sequences were derived from peripheral blood mononuclear cells (PBMCs), sampled when the disease was refractory, from a patient treated with antithyroid drugs. The receptors were sampled from a female donor with Graves disease. Each CDR3 is given with its conserved first and last residue. Fields, in order: clone size, D gene, V gene, J gene, CDR3 DNA, CDR3 protein. The D gene is left open where the match is weak. Rows may omit the clone size; those that give it use once, few, many or a size class.

clone_size: many
d_call: -
v_call: TRBV28
j_call: TRBJ2-2
cdr3_nt: TGTGCCAGCAGTTTATATTTTGGGAGAGCGGGGGAGCTGTTTTTT
cdr3_aa: CASSLYFGRAGELFF

clone_size: -
d_call: -
v_call: TRBV28
j_call: TRBJ2-3
cdr3_nt: TGTGCCAGCAGTTTATTTAGGGGTCTTACAGATACGCAGTATTTT
cdr3_aa: CASSLFRGLTDTQYF

clone_size: many
d_call: TRBD1
v_call: TRBV13
j_call: TRBJ2-5
cdr3_nt: TGTGCCAGCAGAAGACAGGGGAGCCAAGAGACCCAGTACTTC
cdr3_aa: CASRRQGSQETQYF

clone_size: -
d_call: TRBD2
v_call: TRBV7-2
j_call: TRBJ2-3
cdr3_nt: TGTGCCAGCAGTCTTAGCGGGGGCCCGGATACGCAGTATTTT
cdr3_aa: CASSLSGGPDTQYF

clone_size: many
d_call: TRBD1
v_call: TRBV7-2
j_call: TRBJ1-5
cdr3_nt: TGTGCCAGCAGCTTAAGGACAGGGCAGATTCAGCCCCAGCATTTT
cdr3_aa: CASSLRTGQIQPQHF

clone_size: many
d_call: TRBD2
v_call: TRBV6-1
j_call: TRBJ2-7
cdr3_nt: TGTGCCAGCACTAGCGGGAGTAGTACATACGAGCAGTACTTC
cdr3_aa: CASTSGSSTYEQYF

clone_size: many
d_call: -
v_call: TRBV28
j_call: TRBJ2-7
cdr3_nt: TGTGCCAGCAGTTTAGAGGTCAACTACGAGCAGTACTTC
cdr3_aa: CASSLEVNYEQYF

clone_size: few
d_call: TRBD2
v_call: TRBV9
j_call: TRBJ2-2
cdr3_nt: TGTGCCAGCAGCGTAGGAGGGACTAGCGGGAGAGGGACCGGGGAGCTGTTTTTT
cdr3_aa: CASSVGGTSGRGTGELFF

clone_size: -
d_call: -
v_call: TRBV7-2
j_call: TRBJ2-2
cdr3_nt: TGTGCCTGCCCACCCAGCGACCAGCAGCTGTTTTTT
cdr3_aa: CACPPSDQQLFF

clone_size: many
d_call: -
v_call: TRBV5-5
j_call: TRBJ1-5
cdr3_nt: TGTGCCAGCAGCTGGGAGGGAGGCAATCAGCCCCAGCATTTT
cdr3_aa: CASSWEGGNQPQHF

clone_size: many
d_call: -
v_call: TRBV28
j_call: TRBJ2-5
cdr3_nt: TGTGCCAGCAGTAAGGCCGCCAGAGAGACCCAGTACTTC
cdr3_aa: CASSKAARETQYF

clone_size: -
d_call: -
v_call: TRBV28
j_call: TRBJ2-1
cdr3_nt: TGTGCCGTAGGAGCAGGCCCTGGATCCAAGGCGGTTCTAGCAGAATACAATGAGCAGTTCTTC
cdr3_aa: CAVGAGPGSKAVLAEYNEQFF

clone_size: few
d_call: TRBD2
v_call: TRBV14
j_call: TRBJ2-7
cdr3_nt: TGTGCCAGCAGCCAAGAACTAGCGGGAATGTCCTACGAGCAGTACTTC
cdr3_aa: CASSQELAGMSYEQYF

clone_size: few
d_call: -
v_call: TRBV24-1
j_call: TRBJ2-4
cdr3_nt: TGTGCCACCACCCCCATCAGGCGAGCTGACATTCAGTACTTC
cdr3_aa: CATTPIRRADIQYF

clone_size: many
d_call: -
v_call: TRBV20-1
j_call: TRBJ1-2
cdr3_nt: TGCAGTGCTAAAGAAGGGGGGGGACTCTACACCTTC
cdr3_aa: CSAKEGGGLYTF

clone_size: -
d_call: -
v_call: TRBV28
j_call: TRBJ2-5
cdr3_nt: TGTGCCAGCAGTTTACGGACCCCCCGGTGGGAGACCCAGTACTTC
cdr3_aa: CASSLRTPRWETQYF

clone_size: many
d_call: TRBD1
v_call: TRBV7-3
j_call: TRBJ2-1
cdr3_nt: TGTGCCAGCAGCTCCGGACAGGTCCTTCGTAATGAGCAGTTCTTC
cdr3_aa: CASSSGQVLRNEQFF

clone_size: -
d_call: -
v_call: TRBV15
j_call: TRBJ2-5
cdr3_nt: TGTGCCACCAGCATGGGGGAGACCCAGTACTTC
cdr3_aa: CATSMGETQYF

clone_size: many
d_call: -
v_call: TRBV28
j_call: TRBJ2-5
cdr3_nt: TGTGCCAGCAGCGTAACACTTCGCGAGACCCAGTACTTC
cdr3_aa: CASSVTLRETQYF

clone_size: many
d_call: TRBD2
v_call: TRBV12-3/TRBV12-4
j_call: TRBJ2-2
cdr3_nt: TGTGCCAGCAGGGGACTAGGGGCTGGGGAGCTGTTTTTT
cdr3_aa: CASRGLGAGELFF

clone_size: many
d_call: -
v_call: TRBV6-2/TRBV6-3
j_call: TRBJ2-7
cdr3_nt: TGTGCCAGCAGTTACAGAGGACACAAGCGCTACGAGCAGTACTTC
cdr3_aa: CASSYRGHKRYEQYF

clone_size: many
d_call: -
v_call: TRBV6-2/TRBV6-3
j_call: TRBJ1-5
cdr3_nt: TGTGCCAGCAGAAAGGCGGGGCCTAATCAGCCCCAGCATTTT
cdr3_aa: CASRKAGPNQPQHF

clone_size: few
d_call: -
v_call: TRBV5-1
j_call: TRBJ1-1
cdr3_nt: TGCGCCAGCAGCCCCACGACGGTAAACACTGAAGCTTTCTTT
cdr3_aa: CASSPTTVNTEAFF

clone_size: -
d_call: -
v_call: TRBV7-2
j_call: TRBJ2-7
cdr3_nt: TGTGCCAGCAGCTTATATCCCCAGGTTGTGTACGAGCAGTACTTC
cdr3_aa: CASSLYPQVVYEQYF

clone_size: -
d_call: -
v_call: TRBV7-2
j_call: TRBJ1-1
cdr3_nt: TGTGCCAGCAGCTTAGGTTTGTTGGGGATTAACACTGAAGCTTTCTTT
cdr3_aa: CASSLGLLGINTEAFF

clone_size: few
d_call: TRBD1
v_call: TRBV20-1
j_call: TRBJ1-2
cdr3_nt: TGCAGTGCTAGAGCGCGGGGACAGGGGGCTTGGGGCTACACCTTC
cdr3_aa: CSARARGQGAWGYTF

clone_size: few
d_call: -
v_call: TRBV9
j_call: TRBJ1-1
cdr3_nt: TGTGCCAGCAGCGTAGGTTACTTGAGGGGTCAACCCACTGAAGCTTTCTTT
cdr3_aa: CASSVGYLRGQPTEAFF

clone_size: -
d_call: TRBD2
v_call: TRBV20-1
j_call: TRBJ2-3
cdr3_nt: TGCAGTGCTGGTCACCTAGCGGATACCACAGATACGCAGTATTTT
cdr3_aa: CSAGHLADTTDTQYF

clone_size: many
d_call: -
v_call: TRBV7-8
j_call: TRBJ2-5
cdr3_nt: TGTGCCAGCAGCTTAAAGTGGGTCTCAAAGGAGACCCAGTACTTC
cdr3_aa: CASSLKWVSKETQYF

clone_size: -
d_call: -
v_call: TRBV25-1
j_call: TRBJ2-7
cdr3_nt: TGTGCCAGCAGTGAATATGGGACGGGACTTGGCTACGAGCAGTACTTC
cdr3_aa: CASSEYGTGLGYEQYF

clone_size: few
d_call: -
v_call: TRBV11-2
j_call: TRBJ1-1
cdr3_nt: TGCGCCAGCAGCCAAGATCGTACAGGCCCGAGCACTGAAGCTTTCTTT
cdr3_aa: CASSQDRTGPSTEAFF

clone_size: many
d_call: -
v_call: TRBV28
j_call: TRBJ2-5
cdr3_nt: TGTGCCAGCAGCCGGGCCTTAGGCGAGACCCAGTACTTC
cdr3_aa: CASSRALGETQYF

clone_size: many
d_call: TRBD1
v_call: TRBV25-1
j_call: TRBJ1-2
cdr3_nt: TGTGCCAGCAGTGAACCAGGGGGGGTAGGGGACTATGGCTACACCTTC
cdr3_aa: CASSEPGGVGDYGYTF

clone_size: -
d_call: TRBD2
v_call: TRBV7-2
j_call: TRBJ2-5
cdr3_nt: TGTGCCAGCAGCTCCGCGGGGGTTTTACAAGAGACCCAGTACTTC
cdr3_aa: CASSSAGVLQETQYF

clone_size: -
d_call: -
v_call: TRBV6-1
j_call: TRBJ1-1
cdr3_nt: TGTGCCAGCAGATTGACTAGGAACACTGAAGCTTTCTTT
cdr3_aa: CASRLTRNTEAFF

clone_size: many
d_call: TRBD2
v_call: TRBV27
j_call: TRBJ2-5
cdr3_nt: TGTGCCAGCAGCAGAGGGACTAGCGGGAGTGGGGGGTACCAAGAGACCCAGTACTTC
cdr3_aa: CASSRGTSGSGGYQETQYF

clone_size: -
d_call: -
v_call: TRBV29-1
j_call: TRBJ2-1
cdr3_nt: TGCAGCGTTGCAGCTTACAATGAGCAGTTCTTC
cdr3_aa: CSVAAYNEQFF

clone_size: -
d_call: -
v_call: TRBV3-1
j_call: TRBJ2-4
cdr3_nt: TGTGCCAGCAGCCAAGCCGCTACAGAGGACATTCAGTACTTC
cdr3_aa: CASSQAATEDIQYF

clone_size: -
d_call: -
v_call: TRBV5-6
j_call: TRBJ2-5
cdr3_nt: TGTGCCAGCAGCTTGGTTGGTCTGTCCGAGACCCAGTACTTC
cdr3_aa: CASSLVGLSETQYF

clone_size: -
d_call: -
v_call: TRBV29-1
j_call: TRBJ2-2
cdr3_nt: TGCAGCGTCCGGTTTTCCGGGGAGCTGTTTTTT
cdr3_aa: CSVRFSGELFF

clone_size: -
d_call: -
v_call: TRBV19
j_call: TRBJ1-2
cdr3_nt: TGTGCCAGTACCACTACAGGGTCTCGTGGCTACACCTTC
cdr3_aa: CASTTTGSRGYTF

clone_size: many
d_call: -
v_call: TRBV7-2
j_call: TRBJ1-2
cdr3_nt: TGTGCCAGCAGCTTAGTGGCCAGGGATAACTATGGCTACACCTTC
cdr3_aa: CASSLVARDNYGYTF

clone_size: many
d_call: -
v_call: TRBV7-2
j_call: TRBJ2-7
cdr3_nt: TGTGCCAGCAGCTTGTCCGGGGCGCTCTACGAGCAGTACTTC
cdr3_aa: CASSLSGALYEQYF

clone_size: -
d_call: -
v_call: TRBV19
j_call: TRBJ1-5
cdr3_nt: TGTGCCAGTAGTATGGGTGGACAAATTAATCAGCCCCAGCATTTT
cdr3_aa: CASSMGGQINQPQHF

clone_size: -
d_call: TRBD1
v_call: TRBV6-1
j_call: TRBJ2-5
cdr3_nt: TGTGCCAGCAGTGATTCCAGGGGGCTGCCCCGGAACCAAGAGACCCAGTACTTC
cdr3_aa: CASSDSRGLPRNQETQYF

clone_size: many
d_call: TRBD1
v_call: TRBV7-3
j_call: TRBJ1-2
cdr3_nt: TGTGCCAGCAGCTCTTCAGGGGGATATGGCTACACCTTC
cdr3_aa: CASSSSGGYGYTF

clone_size: many
d_call: -
v_call: TRBV24-1
j_call: TRBJ1-5
cdr3_nt: TGTGCCACCACCGAAGGACAGTCCAATCAGCCCCAGCATTTT
cdr3_aa: CATTEGQSNQPQHF

clone_size: many
d_call: -
v_call: TRBV7-3
j_call: TRBJ1-1
cdr3_nt: TGTGCCAGCAGACACCGCGTCGGGTCAAGCCTTAACACTGAAGCTTTCTTT
cdr3_aa: CASRHRVGSSLNTEAFF

clone_size: -
d_call: -
v_call: TRBV4-3
j_call: TRBJ1-1
cdr3_nt: TGCGCCAGCAGCCAAGGGGGTGGTTTGGGCACTGAAGCTTTCTTT
cdr3_aa: CASSQGGGLGTEAFF

clone_size: many
d_call: -
v_call: TRBV3-1
j_call: TRBJ1-5
cdr3_nt: TGTGCCAGCAGCCATACAGGTAGCAATCAGCCCCAGCATTTT
cdr3_aa: CASSHTGSNQPQHF

clone_size: few
d_call: -
v_call: TRBV6-1
j_call: TRBJ2-2
cdr3_nt: TGTGCCAGCAGTGTTCGGGTGACGAACACCGGGGAGCTGTTTTTT
cdr3_aa: CASSVRVTNTGELFF